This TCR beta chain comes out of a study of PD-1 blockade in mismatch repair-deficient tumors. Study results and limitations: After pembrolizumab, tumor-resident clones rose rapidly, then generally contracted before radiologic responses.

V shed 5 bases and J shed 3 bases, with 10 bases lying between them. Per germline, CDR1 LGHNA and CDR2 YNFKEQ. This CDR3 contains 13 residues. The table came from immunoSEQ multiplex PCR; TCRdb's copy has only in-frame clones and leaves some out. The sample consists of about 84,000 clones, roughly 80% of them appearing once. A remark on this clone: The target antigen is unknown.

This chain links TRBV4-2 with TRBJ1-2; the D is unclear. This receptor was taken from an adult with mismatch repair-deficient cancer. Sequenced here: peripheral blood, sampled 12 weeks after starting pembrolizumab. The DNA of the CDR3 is TGTGCCAGCAGCTCCGGGCCGCACTATGGCTACACCTTC. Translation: CASSSGPHYGYTF.